The rows below give T cell receptor beta chains drawn from one sample of a study of shared clonotypes between healthy human individuals. Libraries were prepared by immunoSEQ multiplex PCR; TCRdb keeps only in-frame clonotypes and omits some of them. Altogether 2 million to 2.5 million clones are present, about nine tenths being singletons, with the ten largest covering about 0.41%. Sample: naive CD4+ T cells from PBMCs. The receptors come from a man in his late teens or twenties in good health. Some clones in this sample may be carry-over from other donors' samples. Each CDR3 is given with its conserved first and last residue. The D gene is left open where the match is weak. Not all rows give a size; the values are once, few, many and, for expanded clones, a class.

v_call: TRBV5-4; j_call: TRBJ2-7; clone_size: .; d_call: TRBD1; cdr3_aa: CASSDTGGAEEQYF; cdr3_nt: TGTGCCAGCAGCGACACAGGGGGCGCGGAGGAGCAGTACTTC
v_call: TRBV30; j_call: TRBJ1-3; clone_size: once; d_call: .; cdr3_aa: CAWSRGPGNTIYF; cdr3_nt: TGTGCCTGGAGTAGAGGACCTGGAAACACCATATATTTT
v_call: TRBV5-1; j_call: TRBJ2-7; clone_size: .; d_call: TRBD2; cdr3_aa: CASSSTSGSMYEQYF; cdr3_nt: TGCGCCAGCAGCTCAACTAGCGGGAGTATGTACGAGCAGTACTTC
v_call: TRBV28; j_call: TRBJ2-1; clone_size: .; d_call: TRBD2; cdr3_aa: CASKDSGRTYYNEQFF; cdr3_nt: TGTGCCAGCAAGGATAGCGGGAGAACTTACTACAATGAGCAGTTCTTC
v_call: TRBV28; j_call: TRBJ1-2; clone_size: few; d_call: .; cdr3_aa: CASSSSYGYTF; cdr3_nt: TGTGCCAGCAGTTCGAGCTATGGCTACACCTTC
v_call: TRBV10-3; j_call: TRBJ1-3; clone_size: .; d_call: .; cdr3_aa: CAAGGGNTIYF; cdr3_nt: TGTGCCGCCGGGGGCGGAAACACCATATATTTT
v_call: TRBV18; j_call: TRBJ1-1; clone_size: .; d_call: .; cdr3_aa: CASSPGWENTEAFF; cdr3_nt: TGTGCCAGCTCACCGGGCTGGGAGAACACTGAAGCTTTCTTT
v_call: TRBV5-6; j_call: TRBJ2-7; clone_size: .; d_call: .; cdr3_aa: CASSLARTSYEQYF; cdr3_nt: TGTGCCAGCAGCCTCGCCAGGACCTCCTACGAGCAGTACTTC
v_call: TRBV19; j_call: TRBJ2-5; clone_size: .; d_call: TRBD2; cdr3_aa: CASSLRTSGLGETQYF; cdr3_nt: TGTGCCAGTAGTTTGAGGACTAGCGGGTTAGGAGAGACCCAGTACTTC
v_call: TRBV28; j_call: TRBJ1-2; clone_size: .; d_call: .; cdr3_aa: CASSFESLTAGPYGYTF; cdr3_nt: TGTGCCAGCAGTTTTGAGTCCTTGACCGCGGGGCCCTATGGCTACACCTTC
v_call: TRBV25-1; j_call: TRBJ2-7; clone_size: .; d_call: .; cdr3_aa: CASTYPGSTDYEQYF; cdr3_nt: TGTGCCAGCACCTACCCAGGCAGCACCGACTACGAGCAGTACTTC
v_call: TRBV7-2; j_call: TRBJ2-7; clone_size: .; d_call: TRBD2; cdr3_aa: CASSVGLGRNSEQYF; cdr3_nt: TGTGCCAGCAGCGTGGGACTAGGAAGGAATTCCGAGCAGTACTTC
v_call: TRBV5-8; j_call: TRBJ1-2; clone_size: .; d_call: .; cdr3_aa: CASSQGNYGYTF; cdr3_nt: TGTGCCAGCAGTCAGGGGAACTATGGCTACACCTTC
v_call: TRBV7-3; j_call: TRBJ2-5; clone_size: .; d_call: .; cdr3_aa: CASSLGAAEQETQYF; cdr3_nt: TGTGCCAGCAGCTTGGGTGCCGCCGAACAAGAGACCCAGTACTTC
v_call: TRBV5-1; j_call: TRBJ1-1; clone_size: few; d_call: .; cdr3_aa: CASRFGQGEGNTEAFF; cdr3_nt: TGCGCCAGCAGATTTGGGCAGGGCGAGGGGAACACTGAAGCTTTCTTT
v_call: TRBV9; j_call: TRBJ2-2; clone_size: once; d_call: TRBD1; cdr3_aa: CASSLSTGVTAGELFF; cdr3_nt: TGTGCCAGCAGCTTGTCAACAGGGGTAACGGCCGGGGAGCTGTTTTTT
v_call: TRBV10-3; j_call: TRBJ2-5; clone_size: .; d_call: .; cdr3_aa: CANSGDQETQYF; cdr3_nt: TGTGCCAACTCGGGGGACCAAGAGACCCAGTACTTC
v_call: TRBV5-1; j_call: TRBJ2-7; clone_size: .; d_call: TRBD1; cdr3_aa: CASSRTGFSYEQYF; cdr3_nt: TGCGCCAGCAGCCGGACAGGGTTCTCCTACGAGCAGTACTTC
v_call: TRBV9; j_call: TRBJ2-7; clone_size: .; d_call: TRBD2; cdr3_aa: CASSVGPAGYYGEQYF; cdr3_nt: TGTGCCAGCAGCGTTGGGCCAGCGGGATACTACGGAGAGCAGTACTTC
v_call: TRBV5-5; j_call: TRBJ1-4; clone_size: .; d_call: .; cdr3_aa: CASRRDASTNEKLFF; cdr3_nt: TGTGCCAGCAGACGGGACGCCTCGACTAATGAAAAACTGTTTTTT
v_call: TRBV11-2; j_call: TRBJ2-2; clone_size: .; d_call: .; cdr3_aa: CASSADRLNTGELFF; cdr3_nt: TGTGCCAGCAGCGCGGACAGACTGAACACCGGGGAGCTGTTTTTT
v_call: TRBV5-5; j_call: TRBJ1-1; clone_size: .; d_call: TRBD1; cdr3_aa: CASSLFLRGQVNTEAFF; cdr3_nt: TGTGCCAGCAGCTTGTTTCTGAGGGGGCAAGTGAACACTGAAGCTTTCTTT
v_call: TRBV20-1; j_call: TRBJ2-5; clone_size: .; d_call: .; cdr3_aa: CSPETQYF; cdr3_nt: TGCAGTCCGGAGACCCAGTACTTC
v_call: TRBV5-1; j_call: TRBJ2-5; clone_size: .; d_call: .; cdr3_aa: CASSLEHQGTGETQYF; cdr3_nt: TGCGCCAGCAGCTTGGAACATCAGGGGACTGGAGAGACCCAGTACTTC
v_call: TRBV20-1; j_call: TRBJ2-3; clone_size: .; d_call: .; cdr3_aa: CSADTDTQYF; cdr3_nt: TGCAGTGCCGACACAGATACGCAGTATTTT
v_call: TRBV18; j_call: TRBJ1-5; clone_size: .; d_call: .; cdr3_aa: CASSPVRTQRGEPQHF; cdr3_nt: TGTGCCAGCTCACCGGTCCGGACCCAACGCGGGGAGCCCCAGCATTTT
v_call: TRBV10-3; j_call: TRBJ2-2; clone_size: once; d_call: TRBD2; cdr3_aa: CAIGTSGTTGTGELFF; cdr3_nt: TGTGCCATCGGGACTAGCGGGACCACGGGGACCGGGGAGCTGTTTTTT
v_call: TRBV4-1; j_call: TRBJ2-3; clone_size: .; d_call: TRBD2; cdr3_aa: CASSQQRERVDTQYF; cdr3_nt: TGCGCCAGCAGCCAACAGCGGGAGAGGGTGGATACGCAGTATTTT
v_call: TRBV7-8; j_call: TRBJ2-7; clone_size: .; d_call: TRBD2; cdr3_aa: CASSLYGGRAYEQYF; cdr3_nt: TGTGCCAGCAGCTTATATGGTGGGAGGGCCTACGAGCAGTACTTC
v_call: TRBV7-8; j_call: TRBJ2-7; clone_size: .; d_call: TRBD2; cdr3_aa: CASSLRVGASGTTSYEQYF; cdr3_nt: TGTGCCAGCAGCTTACGAGTTGGAGCTAGCGGGACAACTTCCTACGAGCAGTACTTC
v_call: TRBV28; j_call: TRBJ1-3; clone_size: .; d_call: .; cdr3_aa: CASSWGGYRSGNTIYF; cdr3_nt: TGTGCCAGCAGTTGGGGGGGGTATCGCTCTGGAAACACCATATATTTT
v_call: TRBV15; j_call: TRBJ1-5; clone_size: .; d_call: .; cdr3_aa: CATSRDRGSRGTQPQHF; cdr3_nt: TGTGCCACCAGCAGAGATAGGGGCAGCCGGGGTACTCAGCCCCAGCATTTT
v_call: TRBV5-1; j_call: TRBJ2-1; clone_size: once; d_call: TRBD2; cdr3_aa: CASSAGLAGGSFYNEQFF; cdr3_nt: TGCGCCAGCAGCGCCGGGTTAGCGGGAGGGTCCTTCTACAATGAGCAGTTCTTC
v_call: TRBV7-8; j_call: TRBJ2-7; clone_size: .; d_call: .; cdr3_aa: CASSQPAAHYEQYF; cdr3_nt: TGTGCCAGCAGCCAACCCGCGGCACACTACGAGCAGTACTTC
v_call: TRBV2; j_call: TRBJ2-7; clone_size: .; d_call: .; cdr3_aa: CASRDRQVYEQYF; cdr3_nt: TGTGCCAGCAGGGACCGACAGGTCTACGAGCAGTACTTC
v_call: TRBV10-3; j_call: TRBJ1-1; clone_size: .; d_call: TRBD1; cdr3_aa: CAISAPGQGIPEAFF; cdr3_nt: TGTGCCATCAGCGCACCGGGACAGGGGATCCCTGAAGCTTTCTTT
v_call: TRBV7-3; j_call: TRBJ2-3; clone_size: .; d_call: TRBD2; cdr3_aa: CASSSGLADTDTQYF; cdr3_nt: TGTGCCAGCAGCTCGGGACTAGCGGACACAGATACGCAGTATTTT
v_call: TRBV9; j_call: TRBJ1-2; clone_size: .; d_call: TRBD1; cdr3_aa: CASSVGTGVGGYTF; cdr3_nt: TGTGCCAGCAGCGTGGGGACAGGGGTTGGGGGCTACACCTTC
v_call: TRBV9; j_call: TRBJ2-7; clone_size: .; d_call: .; cdr3_aa: CASSLGTSGYEQYF; cdr3_nt: TGTGCCAGCAGCCTCGGGACTTCTGGCTACGAGCAGTACTTC
v_call: TRBV4-1; j_call: TRBJ2-3; clone_size: .; d_call: TRBD2; cdr3_aa: CASSQPGLSSTDTQYF; cdr3_nt: TGCGCCAGCAGCCAGCCGGGACTATCTAGCACAGATACGCAGTATTTT
v_call: TRBV7-3; j_call: TRBJ2-2; clone_size: .; d_call: TRBD1; cdr3_aa: CASSQQGRELFF; cdr3_nt: TGTGCCAGCAGCCAACAGGGGCGGGAGCTGTTTTTT
v_call: TRBV9; j_call: TRBJ2-3; clone_size: .; d_call: .; cdr3_aa: CASSATTDTQYF; cdr3_nt: TGTGCCAGCAGCGCCACCACAGATACGCAGTATTTT
v_call: TRBV5-1; j_call: TRBJ1-4; clone_size: .; d_call: TRBD1; cdr3_aa: CASSLFQGGNEKLFF; cdr3_nt: TGCGCCAGCAGCTTGTTTCAGGGGGGAAATGAAAAACTGTTTTTT
v_call: TRBV7-2; j_call: TRBJ2-1; clone_size: .; d_call: TRBD2; cdr3_aa: CASSLPGLAFEQFF; cdr3_nt: TGTGCCAGCAGCTTACCGGGACTAGCGTTTGAGCAGTTCTTC
v_call: TRBV28; j_call: TRBJ2-1; clone_size: .; d_call: .; cdr3_aa: CASRLDSYNEQFF; cdr3_nt: TGTGCCAGCAGACTGGACTCCTACAATGAGCAGTTCTTC